One sample yielded the 3 T cell receptor beta chains listed below, sequenced in a study of shared clonotypes between healthy human individuals. The protocol was immunoSEQ multiplex PCR, while the TCRdb copy is restricted to in-frame clones and leaves out a portion. The sample records fewer than 3 million clones, roughly 92% being singletons. The sequencing sample was made of naive CD4+ T cells from PBMCs. This sample's subset: CD45RA+ positively selected. The receptors shown here come from a man aged 18-30 years in good health. Some clones in this sample may be carry-over from other donors' samples.

This rearrangement joins TRBV11-2 to TRBJ2-6, with D possibly matching TRBD1 (5 bases). Germline V gene lookup returns CDR1 SGHAT and CDR2 FQNNGV. Trimming stripped 5 bases from V and 2 bases from J, with 13 bases between. The CDR3 has 16 residues. The CDR3: CASSNAGIPGANVLTF. CDR3 in DNA: TGTGCCAGCAGCAACGCAGGGATCCCTGGGGCCAACGTCCTGACTTTC.

The CDR3 DNA follows: TGCGCCAGCAGCCAACAAATAGGGACAGGACTCTATGGCTACACCTTC. Amino acid sequence: CASSQQIGTGLYGYTF. V usage is TRBV5-1 and J usage is TRBJ1-2; 8 positions agree with TRBD1. Germline V gene sequence: CDR1 SGHRS, CDR2 YFSETQ. CDR3 length: 16 amino acids. Trimming at V came to 4 bases and at J to 4 bases, leaving 12 bases not matched to a gene.

The chain carries TRBV19 and TRBJ1-5; no reliable D call. The V end was cut by 3 bases, the J end by 5 bases, with 5 bases between. The V gene's germline CDR1 is LNHDA and CDR2 SQIVND (reference sequence). The CDR3 is made up of 12 amino acids. CDR3 nucleotides: TGTGCCAGTAGTATGCTGGATCAGCCCCAGCATTTT. Its translation: CASSMLDQPQHF.